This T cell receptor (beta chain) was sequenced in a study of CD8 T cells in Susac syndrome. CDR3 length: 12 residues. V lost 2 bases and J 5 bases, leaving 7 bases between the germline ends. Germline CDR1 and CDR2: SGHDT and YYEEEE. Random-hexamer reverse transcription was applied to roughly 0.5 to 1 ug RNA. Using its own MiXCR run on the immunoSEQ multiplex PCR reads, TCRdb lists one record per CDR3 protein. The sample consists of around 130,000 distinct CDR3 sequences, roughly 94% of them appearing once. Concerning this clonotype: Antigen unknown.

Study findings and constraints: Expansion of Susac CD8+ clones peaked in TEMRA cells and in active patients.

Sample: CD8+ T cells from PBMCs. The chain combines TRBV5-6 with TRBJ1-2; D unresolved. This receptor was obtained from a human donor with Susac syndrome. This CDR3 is CASSFERYGYTF. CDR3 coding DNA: TGTGCCAGCAGCTTTGAAAGATATGGCTACACCTTC.